The 22 T cell receptor beta chains listed next were all sequenced from one sample in a study of blood T cell repertoires in COVID-19. TCRdb's table, derived via immunoSEQ multiplex PCR, lists solely in-frame clones and lacks some. The top ten clones hold 1.4% to 1.5% of a sample with tens of thousands of clones, around nine tenths of them seen once. Sequencing was done on a sample of peripheral blood. Source of these receptors: a man aged 50 to 59 with acute or convalescent COVID-19.

The J gene is TRBJ2-7, the V gene TRBV27; 9 bases match TRBD1. V trimming: 4 bases; J trimming: 4 bases; junction bases outside the gene matches: 2. The CDR3 has 13 residues. Germline CDR1 and CDR2: MNHEY and SMNVEV (reference sequence). For the CDR3, the DNA is TGTGCCAGCAGTTCGGGACAGGGTTACGAGCAGTACGTC. Its protein is CASSSGQGYEQYV.

The CDR3 spells CASSSSTSGGIETQYF. Here the CDR3 DNA reads TGTGCCAGCAGTTCCAGCACTAGCGGGGGGATCGAGACCCAGTACTTC. The gene calls are TRBV28 and TRBJ2-5; TRBD2 aligns across 12 bases. The CDR3 sequence is 16 residues long. Germline V gene lookup returns CDR1 MDHEN and CDR2 SYDVKM. J was trimmed by 5 bases and V by 4 bases; bases with no gene match: 8.

This rearrangement joins TRBV5-4 to TRBJ2-1; 7 bases are a match to TRBD2. Germline CDR1 is SGHNT and CDR2 is YYREEE (reference sequence). This CDR3 has 16 residues. After removal of 0 bases from V and 4 bases from J, the junction contained 7 bases not matched to a gene. The CDR3 is CASSLAGGSRYNEQFF. CDR3 in DNA: TGTGCCAGCAGCTTGGCCGGCGGGAGCCGTTACAATGAGCAGTTCTTC.

This clone was recorded only once. V gene TRBV7-2 combines with J gene TRBJ2-1; weak D call: TRBD1 (5 bases). The CDR3 has 13 residues. Germline-derived CDR1 and CDR2 are SGHTA and FQGNSA. Trimming took off 5 bases at V and 3 bases at J, with 8 bases between the two ends. The DNA of the CDR3 is TGTGCCAGCAGCGTCGACAGCTACAATGAGCAGTTCTTC. This codes for CASSVDSYNEQFF.

The rearrangement joins TRBV5-5 to TRBJ1-5, with 7 bases fitting TRBD1. The V gene's germline CDR1 is SGHKS and CDR2 YYEKEE (reference sequence). V lost 4 bases to trimming and J lost 0 bases; unmatched junction nucleotides: 4. The CDR3 is 15 residues long. CDR3 amino acids: CASSRTGDSNQPQHF. The CDR3 DNA is TGTGCCAGCAGCAGGACAGGAGATAGCAATCAGCCCCAGCATTTT.

The chain has TRBV7-9 and TRBJ1-1; D remains ambiguous. Germline V gene sequence: CDR1 SEHNR, CDR2 FQNEAQ (reference sequence). This CDR3 region has 13 residues. The ends were cut back, 5 bases at V and 1 base at J, with 8 bases in the middle. The CDR3 DNA reads as TGTGCCAGCAGCCTCGAGGGGAACACTGAAGCTTTCTTT. It translates to CASSLEGNTEAFF.

The V gene is TRBV27, the J gene TRBJ1-1, with TRBD1 matching 9 bases. The CDR3 consists of 14 residues. The V and J ends lost 3 bases and 5 bases, in that order; junction bases with no gene match: 4. Germline V CDR1 and CDR2: MNHEY, SMNVEV (reference sequence). As DNA, the CDR3 is TGTGCCAGCAGTTTGACCGGGACAGGGACTGAAGCTTTCTTT. Amino acid sequence: CASSLTGTGTEAFF.

The J gene is TRBJ2-5, the V gene TRBV30, with a tentative D call TRBD1 (6 bases). There are 13 residues in the CDR3. The V gene lost 2 bases and the J gene lost 5 bases, with 12 bases spanning the gap. Germline lookup yields CDR1 GTSNPN and CDR2 SVGIG (reference sequence). For the CDR3, the DNA is TGTGCCTGGAGTAAACAGGGAGAGGAGACCCAGTACTTC. Residues: CAWSKQGEETQYF.

This rearrangement joins TRBV13 to TRBJ2-2, with TRBD2 matching 9 bases. The ends lost 6 bases at V and 4 bases at J; junction bases unmatched: 3. The CDR3 is made up of 14 amino acids. Germline V gene lookup returns CDR1 PRHDT and CDR2 FYEKMQ (reference sequence). The CDR3 DNA sequence: TGTGCCAGCAGACTTAGCGGGAGCACCGGGGAGCTGTTTTTT. It is translated as CASRLSGSTGELFF.

CDR3 residues: CASRPRGTGGAFF. DNA of the CDR3: TGTGCCAGCAGACCGAGGGGGACAGGGGGGGCTTTCTTT. This chain joins TRBV27 and TRBJ1-1; TRBD1 matches at 11 bases. The CDR3 spans 13 residues. Germline loops: CDR1 MNHEY, CDR2 SMNVEV (reference sequence). The junction had 8 bases not matched to a gene; V was cut back by 6 bases and J by 11 bases.

The chain has TRBV18 and TRBJ2-3; TRBD1 might be the D (6 bases). The germline V and J ends were trimmed by 6 bases and 6 bases, with 10 bases remaining between them. CDR3 length: 12 residues. Germline V CDR1 and CDR2: KGHSH, LQKENI. The CDR3 DNA reads as TGTGCCAGCTCCCGAACAGGGGATACGCAGTATTTT. Amino acid sequence: CASSRTGDTQYF.

The rearrangement uses TRBV7-8 and TRBJ2-7; 9 bases match TRBD2. The ends lost 4 bases at V and 3 bases at J; junction bases unmatched: 4. The CDR3 consists of 14 residues. From germline, CDR1 is SGHVS and CDR2 FQNEAQ. CDR3 loop: CASSSLAGHYEQYV. The CDR3 nucleotides read TGTGCCAGCAGCTCGCTAGCGGGGCACTACGAGCAGTACGTC.

A single count supports this clone. The chain joins TRBV7-2 to TRBJ1-5; 8 nucleotides agree with TRBD1. The CDR3 loop spans 15 amino acids. CDR1 is SGHTA, CDR2 FQGNSA, per germline. The trim removed 1 base at V and 9 bases at J, leaving 8 bases unmatched. The CDR3 loop is CASSLGGTGGTPQHF. DNA for the CDR3: TGTGCCAGCAGCTTAGGGGGAACAGGGGGTACGCCCCAGCATTTT.

This chain links TRBV2 with TRBJ1-5, with a weak D call TRBD1 (5 bases). The germline V gene encodes CDR1 SNHLY and CDR2 FYNNEI. The ends were cut back, 3 bases at V and 3 bases at J, with 12 bases in the middle. CDR3 size: 15 residues. The CDR3 is CASSDRVVNNQPQHF. For the CDR3, the DNA is TGTGCCAGCAGTGACAGGGTTGTCAACAATCAGCCCCAGCATTTT. The whole variable domain, filled in from reference TRBV2 and TRBJ1-5, reads EPEVTQTPSHQVTQMGQEVILRCVPISNHLYFYWYRQILGQKVEFLVSFYNNEISEKSEIFDDQFSVERPDGSNFTLKIRSTKLEDSAMYFCASSDRVVNNQPQHFGDGTRLSIL.

This rearrangement joins TRBV30 to TRBJ2-1, with D perhaps TRBD2 (6 bases). V shed 0 bases and J shed 2 bases, with 11 bases lying between them. From germline, CDR1 is GTSNPN and CDR2 SVGIG (reference sequence). The CDR3 spans 15 residues. In DNA form, the CDR3 reads TGTGCCTGGAGTGTACGACTAGTCGCCTACAATGAGCAGTTCTTC. The encoded protein is CAWSVRLVAYNEQFF.

This chain links TRBV7-8 with TRBJ1-6; D is uncertain. Germline CDR1 reads SGHVS; CDR2 reads FQNEAQ. The CDR3 is 14 amino acids. The ends were cut back, 2 bases at V and 2 bases at J, with 4 bases in the middle. CDR3 residues: CASSLQTYNSPLHF. The CDR3 DNA reads TGTGCCAGCAGCTTACAGACCTATAATTCACCCCTCCACTTT.

CDR3 in DNA: TGTGCCAGCAGCGCAGGACATCAGCCGGTCGAGCAGTACTTC. It specifies CASSAGHQPVEQYF. This chain uses TRBV9 with TRBJ2-7, with D maybe TRBD1 (5 bases). The CDR3 contains 14 residues. Between the trimmed V and J ends, which lost 3 bases and 6 bases, there was a span of 16 bases. The germline V gene has CDR1 SGDLS and CDR2 YYNGEE. Full variable domain (missing parts from reference TRBV9 and TRBJ2-7): DSGVTQTPKHLITATGQRVTLRCSPRSGDLSVYWYQQSLDQGLQFLIQYYNGEERAKGNILERFSAQQFPDLHSELNLSSLELGDSALYFCASSAGHQPVEQYFGPGTRLTVT.

Relative to its sample, this clone is large. This chain links TRBV4-1 with TRBJ1-4; D gene uncertain. The CDR3 length is 12 residues. V shed 3 bases and J shed 6 bases, with 5 bases lying between them. Germline V gene sequence: CDR1 MGHRA, CDR2 YSYEKL. CDR3 sequence (DNA): TGCGCCAGCAGCCATATTGATGAAAAACTGTTTTTT. As protein: CASSHIDEKLFF.

This clone was seen a few times. The gene calls are TRBV19 and TRBJ2-5, with TRBD1 as a possible D gene (5 bases). The CDR3 has 13 residues. V dropped 5 bases and J dropped 4 bases, with 11 bases sitting between them. Germline V gives CDR1 LNHDA, CDR2 SQIVND (reference sequence). The CDR3 DNA is TGTGCCAGTAGTTCTGGGGCCATAGAGACCCAGTACTTC. It translates to CASSSGAIETQYF.

The chain carries TRBV7-2 and TRBJ2-3, with 16 bases fitting TRBD2. Trimming cost V 1 base and J 0 bases; bases outside gene matches: 4. Germline V gene data show CDR1 as SGHTA and CDR2 as FQGNSA. The CDR3 consists of 19 residues. Written as DNA, the CDR3 is TGTGCCAGCAGCTTAGTGGGACTAGCGGGAGGGTACAGCACAGATACGCAGTATTTT. This gives the protein CASSLVGLAGGYSTDTQYF. Supplemented by reference TRBV7-2 and TRBJ2-3, the full variable domain reads GAGVSQSPSNKVTEKGKDVELRCDPISGHTALYWYRQSLGQGLEFLIYFQGNSAPDKSGLPSDRFSAERTGGSVSTLTIQRTQQEDSAVYLCASSLVGLAGGYSTDTQYFGPGTRLTVL.

The V call is TRBV19, the J call TRBJ2-5, with TRBD2 matching 7 bases. Per germline, CDR1 LNHDA and CDR2 SQIVND (reference sequence). The CDR3 sequence is 19 residues long. V lost 5 bases to trimming and J lost 4 bases; unmatched junction nucleotides: 22. The CDR3 DNA reads as TGTGCCAGTAGTCCAAAGAAGCGGGGCGGAATTGGGACCTCAGAGACCCAGTACTTC. Translating it yields CASSPKKRGGIGTSETQYF. The entire variable domain, with the rest obtained from reference TRBV19 and TRBJ2-5, is as follows: DGGITQSPKYLFRKEGQNVTLSCEQNLNHDAMYWYRQDPGQGLRLIYYSQIVNDFQKGDIAEGYSVSREKKESFPLTVTSAQKNPTAFYLCASSPKKRGGIGTSETQYFGPGTRLLVL.

V is TRBV29-1 and J is TRBJ1-6; D may be TRBD1 (5 bases). Per the germline V gene, CDR1 is SQVTM and CDR2 is ANQGSEA. Trimming took 7 bases from V and 9 from J, leaving 16 bases between them. There are 13 residues in the CDR3. CDR3 DNA sequence: TGCAGCGCGGGGGAGGGGAGGGGTTCACCCCTCCACTTT. This codes for CSAGEGRGSPLHF.